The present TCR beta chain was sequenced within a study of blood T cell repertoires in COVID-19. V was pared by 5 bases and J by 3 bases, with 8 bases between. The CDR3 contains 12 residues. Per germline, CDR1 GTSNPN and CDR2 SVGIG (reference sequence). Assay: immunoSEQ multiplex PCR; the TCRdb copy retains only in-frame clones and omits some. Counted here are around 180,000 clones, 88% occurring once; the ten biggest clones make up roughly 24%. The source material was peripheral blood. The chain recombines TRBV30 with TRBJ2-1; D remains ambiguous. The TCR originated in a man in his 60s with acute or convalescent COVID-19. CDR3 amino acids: CAWGSVYNEQFF. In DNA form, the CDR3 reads TGTGCCTGGGGAAGCGTCTACAATGAGCAGTTCTTC.